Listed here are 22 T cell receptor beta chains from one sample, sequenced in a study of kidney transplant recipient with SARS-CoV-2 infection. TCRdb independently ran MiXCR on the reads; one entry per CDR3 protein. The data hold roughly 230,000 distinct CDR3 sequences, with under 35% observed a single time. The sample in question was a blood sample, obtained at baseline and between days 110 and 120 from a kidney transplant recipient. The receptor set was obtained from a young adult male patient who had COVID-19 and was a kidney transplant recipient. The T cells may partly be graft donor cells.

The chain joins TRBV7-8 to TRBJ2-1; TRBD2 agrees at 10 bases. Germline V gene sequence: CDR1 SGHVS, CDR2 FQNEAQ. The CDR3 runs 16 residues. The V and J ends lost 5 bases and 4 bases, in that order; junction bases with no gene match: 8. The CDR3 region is CASSRTSGSEYNEQFF. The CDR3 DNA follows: TGTGCCAGCAGCCGGACTAGCGGTTCTGAATACAATGAGCAGTTCTTC.

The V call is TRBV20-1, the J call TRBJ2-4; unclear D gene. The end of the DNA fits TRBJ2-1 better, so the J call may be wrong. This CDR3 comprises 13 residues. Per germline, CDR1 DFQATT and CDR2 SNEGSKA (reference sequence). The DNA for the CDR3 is TGCAGTGCTTCGAAATCCCGCTTTCCTGGGCAGTTCTTC. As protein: CSASKSRFPGQFF.

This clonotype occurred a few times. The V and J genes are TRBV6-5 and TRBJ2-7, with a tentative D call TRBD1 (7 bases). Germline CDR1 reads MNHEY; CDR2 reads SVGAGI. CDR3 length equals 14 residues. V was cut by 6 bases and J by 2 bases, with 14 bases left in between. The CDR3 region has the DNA TGTGCCAGCAGAAAGACAGGGACTCCCTACGAGCAGTACTTC. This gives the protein CASRKTGTPYEQYF.

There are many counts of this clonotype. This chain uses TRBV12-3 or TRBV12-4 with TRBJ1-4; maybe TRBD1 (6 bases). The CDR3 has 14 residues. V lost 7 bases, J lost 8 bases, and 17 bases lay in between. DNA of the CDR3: TGTGCCAGCATGGGAGGGGGGGCTTGGGAAAAACTGTTTTTT. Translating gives CASMGGGAWEKLFF.

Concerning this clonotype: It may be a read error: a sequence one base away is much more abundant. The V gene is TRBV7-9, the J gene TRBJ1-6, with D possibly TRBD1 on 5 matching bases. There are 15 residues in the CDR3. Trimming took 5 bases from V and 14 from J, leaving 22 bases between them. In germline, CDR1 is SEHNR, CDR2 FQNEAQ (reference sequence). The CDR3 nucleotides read TGTGCCAGCAGCCCCGGGGGGGGGTCCGCGCGGGCCCTCCACTTT. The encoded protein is CASSPGGGSARALHF.

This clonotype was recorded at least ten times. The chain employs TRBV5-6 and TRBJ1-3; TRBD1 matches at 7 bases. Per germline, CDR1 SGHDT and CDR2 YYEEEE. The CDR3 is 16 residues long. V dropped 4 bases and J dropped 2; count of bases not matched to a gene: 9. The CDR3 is CASSTNIRGTGNTIYF. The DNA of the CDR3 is TGTGCCAGCAGCACCAATATCAGGGGGACTGGAAACACCATATATTTT.

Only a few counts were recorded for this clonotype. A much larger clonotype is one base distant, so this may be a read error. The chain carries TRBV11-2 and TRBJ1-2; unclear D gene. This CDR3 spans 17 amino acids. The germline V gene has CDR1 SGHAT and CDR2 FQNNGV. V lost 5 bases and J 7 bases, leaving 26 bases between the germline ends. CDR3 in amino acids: CASSAYRTSRKTCGYTF. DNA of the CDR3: TGTGCCAGCAGCGCGTATAGAACAAGCAGAAAGACCTGTGGCTACACCTTC. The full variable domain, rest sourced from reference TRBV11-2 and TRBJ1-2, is EAGVAQSPRYKIIEKRQSVAFWCNPISGHATLYWYQQILGQGPKLLIQFQNNGVVDDSQLPKDRFSAERLKGVDSTLKIQPAKLEDSAVYLCASSAYRTSRKTCGYTFGSGTRLTVV.

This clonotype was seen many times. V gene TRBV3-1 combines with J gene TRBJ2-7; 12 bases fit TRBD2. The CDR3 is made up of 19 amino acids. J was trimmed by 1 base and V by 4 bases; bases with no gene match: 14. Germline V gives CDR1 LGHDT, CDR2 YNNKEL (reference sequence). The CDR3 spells CASSPPGPRTSGRSYEQYF. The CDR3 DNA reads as TGTGCCAGCAGCCCCCCGGGGCCCCGTACTAGCGGGAGGTCCTACGAGCAGTACTTC.

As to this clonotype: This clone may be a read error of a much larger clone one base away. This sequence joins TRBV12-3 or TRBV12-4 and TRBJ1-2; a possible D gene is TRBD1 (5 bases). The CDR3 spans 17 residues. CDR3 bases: TGTGACAGCAGTTTCCCCACCGGCGCACAGGCGATCTATGGCTACACCTTC. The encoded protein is CDSSFPTGAQAIYGYTF.

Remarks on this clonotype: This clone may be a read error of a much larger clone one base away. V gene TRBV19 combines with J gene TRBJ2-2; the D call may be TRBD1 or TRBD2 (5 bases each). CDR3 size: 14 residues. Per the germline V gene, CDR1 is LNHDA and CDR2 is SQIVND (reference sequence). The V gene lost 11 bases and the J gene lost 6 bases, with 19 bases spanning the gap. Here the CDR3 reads CAGTLGPGPGELFF. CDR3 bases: TGTGCCGGTACCCTGGGTCCGGGGCCCGGGGAGCTGTTTTTT.

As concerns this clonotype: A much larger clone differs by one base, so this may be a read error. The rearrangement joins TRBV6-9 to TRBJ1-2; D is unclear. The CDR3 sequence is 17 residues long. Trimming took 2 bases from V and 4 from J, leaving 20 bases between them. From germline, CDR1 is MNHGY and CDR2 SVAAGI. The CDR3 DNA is TGTGCCAGCAGTTATAACCAGCCTTACGGAAGGACCTATGGCTACACCTTC. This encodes CASSYNQPYGRTYGYTF.

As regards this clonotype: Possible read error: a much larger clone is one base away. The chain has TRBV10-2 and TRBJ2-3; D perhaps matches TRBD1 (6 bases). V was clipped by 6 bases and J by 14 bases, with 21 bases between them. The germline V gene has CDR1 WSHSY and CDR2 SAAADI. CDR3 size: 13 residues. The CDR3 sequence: CASSNVLDRRRYF. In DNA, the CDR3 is TGCGCCAGCAGCAACGTACTGGACAGAAGGCGGTATTTT.

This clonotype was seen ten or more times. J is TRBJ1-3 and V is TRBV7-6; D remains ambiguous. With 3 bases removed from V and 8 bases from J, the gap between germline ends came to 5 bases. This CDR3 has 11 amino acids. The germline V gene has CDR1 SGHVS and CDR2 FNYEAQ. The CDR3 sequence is CASSFADTIYF. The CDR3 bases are TGTGCCAGCAGCTTTGCGGACACCATATATTTT.

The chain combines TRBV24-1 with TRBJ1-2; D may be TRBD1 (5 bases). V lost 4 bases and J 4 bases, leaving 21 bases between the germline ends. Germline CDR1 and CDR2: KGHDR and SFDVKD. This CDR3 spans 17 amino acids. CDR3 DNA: TGTGCCACCAGTGAAGGGGATAGTACCAGAAAGACCTATGGCTACACCTTC. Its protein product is CATSEGDSTRKTYGYTF.

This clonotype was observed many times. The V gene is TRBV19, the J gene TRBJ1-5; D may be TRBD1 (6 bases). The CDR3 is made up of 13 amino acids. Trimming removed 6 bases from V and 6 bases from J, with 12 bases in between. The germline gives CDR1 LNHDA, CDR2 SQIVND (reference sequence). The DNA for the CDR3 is TGTGCCAGTAGCAGACAGGAGGCTCAGCCCCAGCATTTT. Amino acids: CASSRQEAQPQHF.

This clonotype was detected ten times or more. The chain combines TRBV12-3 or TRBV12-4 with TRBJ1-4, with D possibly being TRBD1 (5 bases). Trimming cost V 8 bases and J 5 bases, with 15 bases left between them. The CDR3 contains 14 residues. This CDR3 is CASGRTGGNEKLFF. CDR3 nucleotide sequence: TGTGCCAGCGGTCGGACTGGGGGGAATGAAAAACTGTTTTTT.

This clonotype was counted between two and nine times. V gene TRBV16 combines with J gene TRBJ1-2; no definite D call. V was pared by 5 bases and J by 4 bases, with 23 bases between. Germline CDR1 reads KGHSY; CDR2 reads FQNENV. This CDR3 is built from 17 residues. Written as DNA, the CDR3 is TGTGCCAGCAGCTATTTCGGGGTCGTTAGAAAGACCTATGGCTACACCTTC. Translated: CASSYFGVVRKTYGYTF.

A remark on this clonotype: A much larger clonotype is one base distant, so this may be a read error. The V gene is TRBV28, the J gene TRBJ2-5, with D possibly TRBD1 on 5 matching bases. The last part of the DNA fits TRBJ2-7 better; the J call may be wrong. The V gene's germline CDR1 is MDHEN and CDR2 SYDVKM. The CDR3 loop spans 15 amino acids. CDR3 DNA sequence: TGTGCCGGCAGTTTACTGGGGCCCCAAACCTACGAGCAGTACTTC. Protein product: CAGSLLGPQTYEQYF.

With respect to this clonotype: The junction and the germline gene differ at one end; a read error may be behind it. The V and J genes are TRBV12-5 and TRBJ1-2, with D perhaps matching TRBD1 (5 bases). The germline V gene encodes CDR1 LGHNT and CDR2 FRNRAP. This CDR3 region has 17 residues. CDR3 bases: TGTGCTAATGGTGATCAATCTTTGCAGGGAAAGACCTATGGCTACACCTTC. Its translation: CANGDQSLQGKTYGYTF.

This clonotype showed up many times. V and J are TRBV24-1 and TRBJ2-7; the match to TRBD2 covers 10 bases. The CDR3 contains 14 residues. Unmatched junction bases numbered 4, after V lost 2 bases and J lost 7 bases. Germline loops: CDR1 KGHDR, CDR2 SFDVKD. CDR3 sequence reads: CATSDSLAGEEQYF. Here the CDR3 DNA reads TGTGCCACCAGTGATTCGCTAGCGGGAGAGGAGCAGTACTTC.

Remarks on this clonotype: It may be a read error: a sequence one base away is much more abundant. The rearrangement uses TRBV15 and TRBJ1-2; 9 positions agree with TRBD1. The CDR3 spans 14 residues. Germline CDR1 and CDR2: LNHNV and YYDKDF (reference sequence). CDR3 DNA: TGTGTCACCAGCAGATCTGGGACAGGGAGTGGCTACACCTTC. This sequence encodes CVTSRSGTGSGYTF.

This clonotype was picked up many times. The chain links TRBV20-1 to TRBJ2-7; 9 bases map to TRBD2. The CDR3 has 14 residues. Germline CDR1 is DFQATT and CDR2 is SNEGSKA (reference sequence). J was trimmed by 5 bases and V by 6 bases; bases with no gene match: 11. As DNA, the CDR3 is TGCAGTGCCCCCCCGGGACTAGCAAGCCACGAGCAGTACTTC. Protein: CSAPPGLASHEQYF.